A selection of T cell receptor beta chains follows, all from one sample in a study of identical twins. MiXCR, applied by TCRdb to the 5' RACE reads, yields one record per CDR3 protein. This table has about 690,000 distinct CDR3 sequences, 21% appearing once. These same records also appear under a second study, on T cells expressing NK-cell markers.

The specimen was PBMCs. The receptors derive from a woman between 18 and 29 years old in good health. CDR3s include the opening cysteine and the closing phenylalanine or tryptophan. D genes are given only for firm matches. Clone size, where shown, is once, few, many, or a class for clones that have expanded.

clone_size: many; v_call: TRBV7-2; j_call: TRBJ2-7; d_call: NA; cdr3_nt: TGTGCCAGCAGCTTAGCTAGTTCGAACTACGAGCAGTACTTC; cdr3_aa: CASSLASSNYEQYF
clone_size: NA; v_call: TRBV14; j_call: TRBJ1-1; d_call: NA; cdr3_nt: TGTGCCAGCAGCCCAATGGTGGACACCACTGAAGCTTTCTTT; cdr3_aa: CASSPMVDTTEAFF
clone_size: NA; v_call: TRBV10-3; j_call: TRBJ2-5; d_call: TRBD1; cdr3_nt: TGTGCCATCAACGCGGGACAGGGGGAGGGAGAGACCCAGTACTTC; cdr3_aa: CAINAGQGEGETQYF
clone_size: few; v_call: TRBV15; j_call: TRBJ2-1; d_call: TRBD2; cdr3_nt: TGTGCCACCAGCCCCTTCGGGGGGGGGTACTCCTACAATGAGCAGTTCTTC; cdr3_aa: CATSPFGGGYSYNEQFF
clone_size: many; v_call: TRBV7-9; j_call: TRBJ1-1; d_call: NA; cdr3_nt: TGTGCCAGCAGCGGGGGGTCTGGTAACACTGAAGCTTTCTTT; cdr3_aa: CASSGGSGNTEAFF
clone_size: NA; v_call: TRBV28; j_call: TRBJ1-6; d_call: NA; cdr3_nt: TGTGCCAGCAGTTTAGGGGGGGCTGGGTCCTATAATTCACCCCTCCACTTT; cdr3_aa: CASSLGGAGSYNSPLHF
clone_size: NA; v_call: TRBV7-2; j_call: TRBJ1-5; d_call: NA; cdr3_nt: TGTGCCAGCAGCTACGCCCGGGGAGGGTATCAGCCCCAGCATTTT; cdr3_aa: CASSYARGGYQPQHF
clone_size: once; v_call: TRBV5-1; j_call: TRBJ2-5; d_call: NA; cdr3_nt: TGCGCCAGCAGCTTCGAATTACCCGGGGGACAGGAGACCCAGTACTTC; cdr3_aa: CASSFELPGGQETQYF
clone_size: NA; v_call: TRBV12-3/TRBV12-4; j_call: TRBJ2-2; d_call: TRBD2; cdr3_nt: TGTGCCAGCAGCCCCTCCACTAGCGGGTGGGCGGCGAACACCGGGGAGCTGTTTTTT; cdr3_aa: CASSPSTSGWAANTGELFF
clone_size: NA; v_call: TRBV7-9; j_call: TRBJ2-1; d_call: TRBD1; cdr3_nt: TGTGCCAGCGGCCCCGGGACAGGGGGGCGATTGCAGTTCTTC; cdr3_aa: CASGPGTGGRLQFF
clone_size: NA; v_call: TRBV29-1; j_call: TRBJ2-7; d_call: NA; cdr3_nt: TGCAGCGTTGGCGAACAGGGCAGCTACGAGCAGTACTTC; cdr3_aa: CSVGEQGSYEQYF
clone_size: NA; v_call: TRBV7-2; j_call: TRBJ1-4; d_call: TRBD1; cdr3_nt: TGTGCCAGCAGCCCGGACGGGACAGGTCGAAAACTGTTTTTT; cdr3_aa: CASSPDGTGRKLFF
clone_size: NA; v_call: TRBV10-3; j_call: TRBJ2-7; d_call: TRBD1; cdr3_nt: TGTGCCTCCCGGACAGGAAGGGACGAGCAGTACTTC; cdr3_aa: CASRTGRDEQYF
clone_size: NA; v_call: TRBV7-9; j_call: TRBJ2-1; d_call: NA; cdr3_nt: TGTGCCAGCAGCTTCGGGGTTGACGAGCAGTTCTTC; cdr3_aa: CASSFGVDEQFF
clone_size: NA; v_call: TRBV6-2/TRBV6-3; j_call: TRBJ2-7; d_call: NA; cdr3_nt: TGTGCCAGCAGTTACTCAGCTTGGCAGTACTTC; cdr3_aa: CASSYSAWQYF
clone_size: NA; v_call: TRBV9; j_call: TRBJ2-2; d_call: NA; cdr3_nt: TGTGCCAGCAGCGTAGGTCTTCGGGGACCGAACACCGGGGAGCTGTTTTTT; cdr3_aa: CASSVGLRGPNTGELFF
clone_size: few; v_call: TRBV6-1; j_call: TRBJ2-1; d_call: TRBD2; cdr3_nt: TGTGCCAGCAGCCTTATAGCGGGGGGGACCTATGAGCAGTTCTTC; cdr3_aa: CASSLIAGGTYEQFF